The next 25 T cell receptor beta chains were all read from a single sample in a study of blood T cell repertoires in COVID-19. Only in-frame clones appear in the TCRdb table, and some are missing; sequencing was by immunoSEQ multiplex PCR. In the table there are about 310,000 clones, roughly 91% of which are singletons. The sequenced sample consisted of peripheral blood. Receptors originate from a middle-aged man with active or convalescent COVID-19.

The chain carries TRBV10-3 and TRBJ2-1; 10 nucleotides align to TRBD2. Trimming removed 6 bases from V and 7 bases from J; junction bases left unmatched: 3. The CDR3 length is 13 residues. CDR1 is ENHRY, CDR2 SYGVKD, per germline. As DNA, the CDR3 is TGTGCCATCAGCCCGGGACTAGCGAATGAGCAGTTCTTC. Translation gives CAISPGLANEQFF.

This clone was seen just once. The chain combines TRBV2 with TRBJ1-2, with D uncertain. V shed 11 bases and J shed 3 bases, with 10 bases lying between them. Germline V gene lookup returns CDR1 SNHLY and CDR2 FYNNEI. This CDR3 contains 11 residues. CDR3 residues: CACREDYGYTF. As DNA, the CDR3 is TGTGCCTGCCGGGAGGACTATGGCTACACCTTC.

The chain uses TRBV28 and TRBJ2-3; D may be TRBD2 (6 bases). The CDR3 runs to 14 residues. The V gene's germline CDR1 is MDHEN and CDR2 SYDVKM. The V end lost 10 bases, the J end lost 0 bases, and 14 bases lay between the germline ends. CDR3 sequence: CATGPGRSTDTQYF. As DNA, the CDR3 is TGTGCCACCGGACCCGGGAGAAGCACAGATACGCAGTATTTT.

This clone was seen a handful of times. The V gene is TRBV2, the J gene TRBJ1-2; TRBD1 matches at 9 bases. The germline CDR1 and CDR2 sequences are SNHLY and FYNNEI. The V segment lost 4 bases and the J segment 4 bases; nucleotides outside the gene matches: 13. The CDR3 loop spans 17 amino acids. This CDR3 reads CASSAGTGNRLGYGYTF. CDR3 DNA sequence: TGTGCCAGCAGTGCCGGGACAGGGAATAGGCTAGGCTATGGCTACACCTTC.

The rearrangement uses TRBV21-1 and TRBJ1-6; no DNA check was done on the table's D call, TRBD1. TRBV21-1 is a pseudogene locus. The CDR3 covers 14 residues. The CDR3 loop reads CASTKRQVHSPLHF. The CDR3 coding sequence is TGTGCCAGCACCAAACGGCAGGTTCATTCACCCCTCCACTTT.

This clone was counted at least ten times. The chain uses TRBV7-9 and TRBJ1-1; D possibly corresponds to TRBD1 (6 bases). Per the germline V gene, CDR1 is SEHNR and CDR2 is FQNEAQ (reference sequence). This CDR3 contains 16 residues. Trimming removed 5 bases from V and 0 bases from J, with 16 bases in between. For the CDR3, the DNA is TGTGCCAGCAGCCCTCCGCGGGGGCGGGTGAACACTGAAGCTTTCTTT. Residues: CASSPPRGRVNTEAFF. Together with reference TRBV7-9 and TRBJ1-1, the CDR3 gives the full variable domain: DTGVSQNPRHKITKRGQNVTFRCDPISEHNRLYWYRQTLGQGPEFLTYFQNEAQLEKSRLLSDRFSAERPKGSFSTLEIQRTEQGDSAMYLCASSPPRGRVNTEAFFGQGTRLTVV.

The chain carries TRBV30 and TRBJ2-7, with D uncertain. The CDR3 spans 13 residues. Germline CDR1 is GTSNPN and CDR2 is SVGIG (reference sequence). Between the trimmed V and J ends, which lost 0 bases and 0 bases, there was a span of 6 bases. DNA for the CDR3: TGTGCCTGGAGTGTACACTACTCCTACGAGCAGTACTTC. This gives the protein CAWSVHYSYEQYF. The entire variable domain, with the rest obtained from reference TRBV30 and TRBJ2-7, is as follows: SQTIHQWPATLVQPVGSPLSLECTVEGTSNPNLYWYRQAAGRGLQLLFYSVGIGQISSEVPQNLSASRPQDRQFILSSKKLLLSDSGFYLCAWSVHYSYEQYFGPGTRLTVT.

The chain has TRBV6-2 or TRBV6-3 and TRBJ2-7; D not resolved. V lost 6 bases and J 3 bases, leaving 12 bases between the germline ends. CDR1 is MNHEY and CDR2 is SVGEGT in the germline V gene. The CDR3 spans 13 residues. The CDR3 region is CASSRPTHYEQYF. CDR3 coding DNA: TGTGCCAGCAGCCGACCGACACACTACGAGCAGTACTTC.

The table lists this clone with a count of one. The chain combines TRBV2 with TRBJ2-7; 7 nucleotides line up with TRBD2. The length of the CDR3 is 14 residues. Looked up from germline, CDR1 is SNHLY and CDR2 is FYNNEI. Trimming at V came to 3 bases and at J to 2 bases, leaving 4 bases not matched to a gene. CDR3 loop: CASSEGGGAYEQYF. The DNA for the CDR3 is TGTGCCAGCAGTGAGGGGGGGGGAGCCTACGAGCAGTACTTC.

The V gene is TRBV5-8, the J gene TRBJ2-2; 8 bases are shared with TRBD1. J gave up 2 bases and V 4 bases, and 10 bases lay outside the gene matches. CDR1 and CDR2 from the germline V gene are SGHTS and YDEGEE. The CDR3 is 17 residues long. The CDR3 region has the DNA TGTGCCAGCAGCCCCGCGACAGGGGCCCCAAACACCGGGGAGCTGTTTTTT. Translation gives CASSPATGAPNTGELFF.

This sequence joins TRBV19 and TRBJ2-1; D gene ambiguous. The ends were cut back, 1 base at V and 3 bases at J, with 10 bases in the middle. Germline V lookup: CDR1 LNHDA, CDR2 SQIVND (reference sequence). The CDR3 has 15 amino acids. CDR3 sequence reads: CASSIGGPGYNEQFF. DNA of the CDR3: TGTGCCAGTAGTATAGGAGGCCCTGGCTACAATGAGCAGTTCTTC.

The gene calls are TRBV10-1 and TRBJ1-6; D is uncertain. The CDR3 consists of 13 residues. Trimming shortened V by 3 bases and J by 13 bases, and 13 bases separated the two germline ends. Germline CDR1 is WNHNN and CDR2 is SYGVQD (reference sequence). This CDR3 is CASSDQGGKPLHF. The CDR3 DNA follows: TGCGCCAGCAGTGATCAAGGAGGAAAGCCCCTCCACTTT.

This clone was observed a handful of times. This rearrangement joins TRBV2 to TRBJ1-1; D may be TRBD1 (5 bases). Trimming removed 5 bases from V and 7 bases from J, with 14 bases in between. This CDR3 has 13 amino acids. Per germline, CDR1 SNHLY and CDR2 FYNNEI. CDR3 DNA sequence: TGTGCCAGCAGTCCCCGCACGGGGGGTGAAGCTTTCTTT. It encodes CASSPRTGGEAFF.

The V call is TRBV2, the J call TRBJ1-2, with 8 bases that match TRBD1. Germline loops: CDR1 SNHLY, CDR2 FYNNEI. The CDR3 extends over 14 amino acids. The J segment lost 4 bases and the V segment lost 5 bases, leaving 6 bases of the junction unmatched. The CDR3 region is CASSLGQGGYGYTF. The CDR3 DNA reads TGTGCCAGCAGTCTCGGACAGGGTGGCTATGGCTACACCTTC.

The chain combines TRBV6-1 with TRBJ1-5; 7 nucleotides align to TRBD1. The CDR3 extends over 19 amino acids. V lost 1 base, J lost 1 base, and 13 bases stayed unmatched. Germline assignment: CDR1 MNHNS and CDR2 SASEGT. The CDR3 coding sequence is TGTGCCAGCAGTGAAGGCGACTGGACAGGTCGAAGGAGCAATCAGCCCCAGCATTTT. Its protein product is CASSEGDWTGRRSNQPQHF.

V is TRBV6-5 and J is TRBJ1-3, with TRBD1 as a possible D gene (5 bases). V lost 4 bases to trimming and J lost 0 bases, with 10 bases between them. Looked up from germline, CDR1 is MNHEY and CDR2 is SVGAGI. This CDR3 comprises 15 residues. In DNA, the CDR3 is TGTGCCAGCAGTTTCGACAGACGCTCTGGAAACACCATATATTTT. This gives the protein CASSFDRRSGNTIYF.

This sequence joins TRBV2 and TRBJ1-2; 9 bases agree with TRBD1. The CDR3 totals 15 residues. CDR1 and CDR2 (germline): SNHLY, FYNNEI. V was pared by 8 bases and J by 6 bases, with 13 bases of the junction left unmatched. For the CDR3, the DNA is TGTGCCAGCGGTTACCGGGACAGGGTCGAGGATGGCTACACCTTC. It codes for CASGYRDRVEDGYTF.

The CDR3 region has the DNA TGTGCCAGCAGTTCCAAGGGGGGGGCGTTGAGGACTGAAGCTTTCTTT. It translates to CASSSKGGALRTEAFF. The chain recombines TRBV27 with TRBJ1-1, with a tentative D call TRBD1 (6 bases). Germline-derived CDR1 and CDR2 are MNHEY and SMNVEV (reference sequence). CDR3 length: 16 amino acids. V was cut by 4 bases and J by 5 bases, with 20 bases left in between.

The chain recombines TRBV18 with TRBJ1-2, with D uncertain. CDR3 length: 15 amino acids. V was cut by 2 bases and J by 3 bases, with 13 bases left in between. Germline V gene lookup returns CDR1 KGHSH and CDR2 LQKENI. The CDR3 here is CASSPVTLVDYGYTF. The CDR3 DNA reads TGTGCCAGCTCACCAGTGACATTGGTTGACTATGGCTACACCTTC.

The chain joins TRBV6-6 to TRBJ1-1, with 7 bases lining up with TRBD1. Germline-derived CDR1 and CDR2 are MNHNY and SVGAGI (reference sequence). With V trimmed by 4 bases and J by 1 base, 3 bases remained unmatched. The CDR3 is made up of 14 amino acids. CDR3 DNA sequence: TGTGCCAGCAGTTCTCAGGGGGGGAACACTGAAGCTTTCTTT. This gives the protein CASSSQGGNTEAFF.

The gene calls are TRBV15 and TRBJ1-5; 8 bases are shared with TRBD1. CDR1 is LNHNV and CDR2 is YYDKDF in the germline V gene (reference sequence). The CDR3 loop spans 15 amino acids. J was trimmed by 1 base and V by 4 bases; bases with no gene match: 3. The CDR3, as DNA: TGTGCCACCAGCAAAGACAGGGGAAGCAATCAGCCCCAGCATTTT. As protein: CATSKDRGSNQPQHF.

This clone is a singleton in its sample. This sequence joins TRBV27 and TRBJ2-2; 10 nucleotides match TRBD1. CDR1 and CDR2 from the germline V gene are MNHEY and SMNVEV (reference sequence). The J segment lost 4 bases and the V segment lost 10 bases, leaving 9 bases of the junction unmatched. The CDR3 extends over 15 amino acids. The CDR3, as DNA: TGTGCCACCCTCCCCGGGACAGGGGCCACCGGGGAGCTGTTTTTT. Encoded protein: CATLPGTGATGELFF.

The V call is TRBV6-5, the J call TRBJ1-5; maybe TRBD1 (6 bases). The CDR3 runs 14 residues. Germline CDR1 reads MNHEY; CDR2 reads SVGAGI. Trimming removed 7 bases from V and 8 bases from J, with 18 bases in between. CDR3 in amino acids: CASTRQGPPEPQHF. The CDR3 coding sequence is TGTGCCAGCACGAGGCAGGGGCCTCCGGAGCCCCAGCATTTT.

V is TRBV7-9 and J is TRBJ1-1; D call uncertain. The CDR3 is 12 residues long. CDR1 is SEHNR and CDR2 is FQNEAQ in the germline V gene (reference sequence). Trimming took off 6 bases at V and 4 bases at J, with 9 bases between the two ends. CDR3 sequence: CASRMGSTEAFF. The CDR3 bases are TGTGCCAGCAGGATGGGGAGCACTGAAGCTTTCTTT.

The chain is built from TRBV16 and TRBJ2-6; TRBD2 might be the D (5 bases). The germline CDR1 and CDR2 sequences are KGHSY and FQNENV. Trimming cost V 0 bases and J 3 bases, with 9 bases left between them. The CDR3 length is 16 residues. The CDR3 nucleotides are TGTGCCAGCAGCCAATCGGGAGTAAGTGGGGCCAACGTCCTGACTTTC. Residues: CASSQSGVSGANVLTF.